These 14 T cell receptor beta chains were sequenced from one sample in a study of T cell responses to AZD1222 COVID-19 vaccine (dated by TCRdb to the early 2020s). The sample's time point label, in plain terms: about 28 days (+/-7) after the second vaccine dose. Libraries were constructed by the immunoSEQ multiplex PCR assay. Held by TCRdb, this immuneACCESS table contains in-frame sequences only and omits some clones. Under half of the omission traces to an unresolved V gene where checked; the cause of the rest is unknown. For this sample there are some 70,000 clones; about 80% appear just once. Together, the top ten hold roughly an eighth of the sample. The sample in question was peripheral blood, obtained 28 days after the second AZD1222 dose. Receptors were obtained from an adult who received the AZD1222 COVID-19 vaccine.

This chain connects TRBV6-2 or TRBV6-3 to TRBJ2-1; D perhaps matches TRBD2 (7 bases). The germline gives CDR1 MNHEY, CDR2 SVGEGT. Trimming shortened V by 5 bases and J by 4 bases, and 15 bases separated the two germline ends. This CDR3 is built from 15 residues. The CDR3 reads CASSVGGAIYNEQFF. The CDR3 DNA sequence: TGTGCCAGCAGTGTTGGGGGGGCCATTTACAATGAGCAGTTCTTC.

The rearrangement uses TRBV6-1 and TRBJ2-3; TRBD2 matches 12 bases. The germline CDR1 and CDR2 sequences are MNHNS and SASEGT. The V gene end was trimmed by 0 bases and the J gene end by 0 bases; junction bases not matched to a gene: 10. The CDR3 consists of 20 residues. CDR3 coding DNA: TGTGCCAGCAGTGAAGCGGGGTTTTCTAGCGGGGGGGTTAGCACAGATACGCAGTATTTT. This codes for CASSEAGFSSGGVSTDTQYF.

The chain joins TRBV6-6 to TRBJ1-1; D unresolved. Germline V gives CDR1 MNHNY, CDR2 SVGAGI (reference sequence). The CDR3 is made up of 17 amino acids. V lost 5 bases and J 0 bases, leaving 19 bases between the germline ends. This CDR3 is CASSPQETEDLNTEAFF. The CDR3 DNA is TGTGCCAGCAGTCCGCAAGAGACCGAAGACCTGAACACTGAAGCTTTCTTT.

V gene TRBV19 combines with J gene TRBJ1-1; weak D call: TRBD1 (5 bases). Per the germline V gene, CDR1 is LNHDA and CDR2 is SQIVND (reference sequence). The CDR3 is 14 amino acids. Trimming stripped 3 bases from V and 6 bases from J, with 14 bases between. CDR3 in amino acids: CASSMEPGSSEAFF. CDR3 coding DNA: TGTGCCAGTAGTATGGAGCCAGGGTCTTCTGAAGCTTTCTTT.

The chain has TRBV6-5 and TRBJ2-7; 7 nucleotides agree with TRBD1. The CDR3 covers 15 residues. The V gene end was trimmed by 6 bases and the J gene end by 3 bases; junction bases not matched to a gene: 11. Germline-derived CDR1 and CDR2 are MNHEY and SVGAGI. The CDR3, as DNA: TGTGCCAGCAGGCAAGAGGGGGCAAGGTACTACGAGCAGTACTTC. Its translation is CASRQEGARYYEQYF.

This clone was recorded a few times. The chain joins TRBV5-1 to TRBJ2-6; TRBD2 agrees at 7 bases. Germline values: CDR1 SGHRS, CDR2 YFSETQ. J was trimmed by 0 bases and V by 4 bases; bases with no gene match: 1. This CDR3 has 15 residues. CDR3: CASSTGGSGANVLTF. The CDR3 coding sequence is TGCGCCAGCAGCACGGGGGGCTCTGGGGCCAACGTCCTGACTTTC.

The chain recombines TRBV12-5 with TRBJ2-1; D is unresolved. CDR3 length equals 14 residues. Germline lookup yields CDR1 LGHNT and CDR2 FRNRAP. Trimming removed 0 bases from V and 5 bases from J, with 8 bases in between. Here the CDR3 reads CASGLVRTDNEQFF. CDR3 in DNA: TGTGCTAGTGGTTTGGTACGCACAGACAATGAGCAGTTCTTC.

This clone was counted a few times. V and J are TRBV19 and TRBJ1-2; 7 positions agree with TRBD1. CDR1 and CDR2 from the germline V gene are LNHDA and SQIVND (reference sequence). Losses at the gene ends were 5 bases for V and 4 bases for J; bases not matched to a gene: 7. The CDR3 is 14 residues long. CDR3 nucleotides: TGTGCCAGTAGTCCGACAGGGTCAGGCTATGGCTACACCTTC. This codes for CASSPTGSGYGYTF.

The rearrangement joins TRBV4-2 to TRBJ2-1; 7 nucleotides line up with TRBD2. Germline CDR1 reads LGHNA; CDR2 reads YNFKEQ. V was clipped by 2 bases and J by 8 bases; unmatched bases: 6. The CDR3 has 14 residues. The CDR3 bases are TGTGCCAGCAGCCAACGGCGGGGGTGGTATGAGCAGTTCTTC. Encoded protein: CASSQRRGWYEQFF.

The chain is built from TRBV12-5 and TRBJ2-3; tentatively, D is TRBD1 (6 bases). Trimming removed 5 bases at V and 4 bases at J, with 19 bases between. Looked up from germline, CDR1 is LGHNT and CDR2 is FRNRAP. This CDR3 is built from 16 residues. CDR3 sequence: CASGLGAGPASDTQYF. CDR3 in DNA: TGTGCTAGTGGTCTGGGGGCGGGCCCGGCTTCAGATACGCAGTATTTT.

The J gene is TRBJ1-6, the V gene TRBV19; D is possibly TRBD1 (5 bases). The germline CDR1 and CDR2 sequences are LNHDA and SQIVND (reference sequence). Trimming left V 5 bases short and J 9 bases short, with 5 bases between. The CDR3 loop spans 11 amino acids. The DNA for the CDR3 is TGTGCCAGTAGTGGGGGTTCACCCCTCCACTTT. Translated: CASSGGSPLHF.

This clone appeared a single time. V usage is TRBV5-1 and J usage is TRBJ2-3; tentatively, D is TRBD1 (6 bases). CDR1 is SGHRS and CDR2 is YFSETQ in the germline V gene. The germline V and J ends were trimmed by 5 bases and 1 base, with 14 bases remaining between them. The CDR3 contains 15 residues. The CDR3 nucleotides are TGCGCCAGCAGGGGCGCAGGGGTTGGCACAGATACGCAGTATTTT. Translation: CASRGAGVGTDTQYF.

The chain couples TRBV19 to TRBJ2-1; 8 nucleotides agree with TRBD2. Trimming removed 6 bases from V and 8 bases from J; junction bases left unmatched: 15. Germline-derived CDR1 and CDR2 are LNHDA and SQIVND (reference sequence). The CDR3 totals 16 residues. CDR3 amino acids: CASSDGGAAARDEQFF. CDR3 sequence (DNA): TGTGCCAGTAGCGACGGGGGGGCAGCCGCGAGGGATGAGCAGTTCTTC.

DNA for the CDR3: TGCAGTGGAGTGGGTGGGGGTGAAGCTTTCTTT. As protein: CSGVGGGEAFF. The V and J genes are TRBV20-1 and TRBJ1-1, with a possible D match to TRBD1 (5 bases). Per germline, CDR1 DFQATT and CDR2 SNEGSKA (reference sequence). The CDR3 has 11 residues. The V and J ends lost 7 bases and 7 bases respectively, with 13 bases between them.